These 5 T cell receptor beta chains were all obtained from the same sample, sequenced in a study of T cell repertoires in cytomegalovirus infection. Their recognized antigens are unknown. TCRdb re-called the reads with MiXCR, one entry per CDR3 protein. This table has about 920,000 distinct CDR3 sequences, around 32% appearing once. Sequenced here: cultured CD8+ T cells from PBMCs, sampled from culture after CMV antigen stimulation. The receptors here all came from a human donor in good health (CMV status not recorded). Some clones in this sample may be carry-over from other donors' samples.

The chain joins TRBV6-2 or TRBV6-3 to TRBJ2-1; D is possibly TRBD1 (5 bases). CDR3 length: 14 amino acids. Trimming removed 0 bases at V and 6 bases at J, with 9 bases between. CDR1 and CDR2 from the germline V gene are MNHEY and SVGEGT. CDR3 bases: TGTGCCAGCAGTTACTCGGCAGGGTCCAATGAGCAGTTCTTC. Amino acids: CASSYSAGSNEQFF.

The chain combines TRBV20-1 with TRBJ2-7, with TRBD2 matching over 10 bases. After removal of 3 bases from V and 4 bases from J, the junction contained 6 bases not matched to a gene. The germline CDR1 and CDR2 sequences are DFQATT and SNEGSKA (reference sequence). This CDR3 spans 14 amino acids. The CDR3 sequence is CSARGTSDKYEQYV. The CDR3 DNA sequence: TGCAGTGCTAGGGGGACTAGCGACAAATACGAGCAGTACGTC.

Details on this clonotype: One junction end does not reproduce the germline sequence, and a read error may be involved. The chain recombines TRBV5-6 with TRBJ2-7; perhaps D is TRBD1 or TRBD2 (7 bases each). This CDR3 contains 12 residues. Germline values: CDR1 SGHDT, CDR2 YYEEEE. CDR3 residues: CASSFEAGQILF. The CDR3 DNA is TGTGCCAGCAGCTTCGAAGCGGGACAGATCCTCTTC. The full variable domain, in which reference TRBV5-6 and TRBJ2-7 provide the parts outside the CDR3, is DAGVTQSPTHLIKTRGQQVTLRCSPKSGHDTVSWYQQALGQGPQFIFQYYEEEERQRGNFPDRFSGHQFPNYSSELNVNALLLGDSALYLCASSFEAGQILFGPGTRLTVT.

This chain connects TRBV10-3 to TRBJ1-1; D call uncertain. Trimming cost V 10 bases and J 1 base, with 13 bases left between them. The V gene's germline CDR1 is ENHRY and CDR2 SYGVKD. CDR3 length: 13 amino acids. This CDR3 is CANPPWKNTEAFF. CDR3 sequence (DNA): TGTGCCAATCCCCCATGGAAGAACACTGAAGCTTTCTTT.

The count of this clonotype is one. The chain combines TRBV2 with TRBJ2-3; 8 nucleotides align to TRBD1. The length of the CDR3 is 15 residues. Germline assignment: CDR1 SNHLY and CDR2 FYNNEI. V lost 8 bases and J lost 3; bases outside the gene matches: 10. The CDR3 spells CASGETGDFTDTQYF. In nucleotides, the CDR3 is TGTGCCAGCGGGGAGACAGGGGACTTTACAGATACGCAGTATTTT.